The present entry profiles one T cell receptor (beta chain) with its context. The target antigen is unknown. V lost 0 bases and J lost 9, with 12 bases in between. This CDR3 has 14 amino acids. From germline, CDR1 is LGHNA and CDR2 YSLEER. This sample was included in a study of OX40 agonist ivuxolimab in advanced cancers. Study background: Patients were treated with intravenous ivuxolimab, dosed at 0.01 to 10 mg/kg and infused every 2 weeks.

The method was immunoSEQ multiplex PCR; TCRdb's version includes in-frame clones alone and lacks a portion of them. This table holds over 95,000 clones, roughly 91% found once. Findings and caveats of the study: CD8+ T cells were the subset that, on average, had more expanded clones than CD4+. There were also nonresponders showing low normalized T-cell clonal expansion.

The clonotype originates from an adult with an advanced solid tumor such as melanoma, head and neck, liver or kidney cancer. The sample consisted of CD4+ or CD8+ T cells sorted from blood, taken in a trial of the OX40 agonist ivuxolimab. The V and J genes are TRBV4-3 and TRBJ2-1; the D gene is possibly TRBD1 (6 bases). CDR3: CASSQERRGGEQFF. CDR3 DNA sequence: TGCGCCAGCAGCCAAGAAAGGAGAGGGGGTGAGCAGTTCTTC.